These 25 T cell receptor beta chains came from one sample sequenced in a study of OX40 agonist ivuxolimab in advanced cancers. The library was built by means of the immunoSEQ multiplex PCR assay. TCRdb's version of the immuneACCESS table is confined to in-frame rearrangements and falls short of the full clone set. An unresolved V gene accounts for under half of the shortfall where checked; the remainder is of unknown origin. This sample lists 68,000 or so clones; around 83% were detected once. In total, the top ten clones hold roughly 1.4% of the sample. This specimen was CD4+ or CD8+ T cells sorted from blood, taken in a trial of the OX40 agonist ivuxolimab. The receptors shown here come from an adult with an advanced solid tumor such as melanoma, head and neck, liver or kidney cancer.

J is TRBJ1-5 and V is TRBV30; 7 bases agree with TRBD1. Trimming removed 5 bases from V and 3 bases from J; junction bases left unmatched: 4. Germline loops: CDR1 GTSNPN, CDR2 SVGIG (reference sequence). The CDR3 runs 13 residues. Here the CDR3 DNA reads TGTGCCTGGTCGACAGGGCTCAATCAGCCCCAGCATTTT. Translating it yields CAWSTGLNQPQHF. Using reference TRBV30 and TRBJ1-5 for the parts outside the CDR3, the full variable domain is SQTIHQWPATLVQPVGSPLSLECTVEGTSNPNLYWYRQAAGRGLQLLFYSVGIGQISSEVPQNLSASRPQDRQFILSSKKLLLSDSGFYLCAWSTGLNQPQHFGDGTRLSIL.

V usage is TRBV6-6 and J usage is TRBJ2-3; 10 nucleotides line up with TRBD2. CDR1 MNHNY and CDR2 SVGAGI come from the germline V gene (reference sequence). The CDR3 contains 16 residues. J lost 1 base, V lost 7 bases, and 8 bases had no gene match. CDR3 in amino acids: CASILSTSGRTDTQYF. As DNA, the CDR3 is TGTGCCAGCATCCTGTCGACTAGCGGGCGCACAGATACGCAGTATTTT.

The rearrangement joins TRBV19 to TRBJ2-3, with 8 bases matching TRBD1. With V trimmed by 0 bases and J by 1 base, 6 bases remained unmatched. CDR1 and CDR2 from the germline V gene are LNHDA and SQIVND (reference sequence). CDR3 size: 17 residues. The DNA of the CDR3 is TGTGCCAGTAGTATAGATTCCGGACAGGGAGGCACAGATACGCAGTATTTT. This sequence encodes CASSIDSGQGGTDTQYF. Drawing the rest from reference TRBV19 and TRBJ2-3, the complete variable domain is DGGITQSPKYLFRKEGQNVTLSCEQNLNHDAMYWYRQDPGQGLRLIYYSQIVNDFQKGDIAEGYSVSREKKESFPLTVTSAQKNPTAFYLCASSIDSGQGGTDTQYFGPGTRLTVL.

The rearrangement joins TRBV7-9 to TRBJ2-1; TRBD1 is a possible D gene (6 bases). The CDR3 length is 15 residues. The V gene lost 3 bases and the J gene lost 9 bases, with 18 bases spanning the gap. CDR1 and CDR2 (germline): SEHNR, FQNEAQ (reference sequence). CDR3 amino acids: CASSFTDRRLGEQFF. The CDR3 nucleotides read TGTGCCAGCAGCTTTACTGACAGGAGGTTGGGTGAGCAGTTCTTC.

The genes are TRBV14 and TRBJ2-7; 8 nucleotides match TRBD1. This CDR3 has 15 amino acids. Germline lookup yields CDR1 SGHDN and CDR2 FVKESK. V shed 4 bases and J 7 bases; nucleotides not matched to a gene: 12. The CDR3 loop is CASSLPGQVPTEQYF. The CDR3 DNA is TGTGCCAGCAGCCTACCGGGACAGGTCCCCACTGAGCAGTACTTC.

The chain is built from TRBV6-1 and TRBJ1-1, with a weak D call TRBD1 (5 bases). Trimming shortened V by 6 bases and J by 4 bases, and 15 bases separated the two germline ends. CDR1 and CDR2 (germline): MNHNS, SASEGT. This CDR3 contains 14 residues. The CDR3 nucleotides read TGTGCCAGCAGGGGGGGATTATGGGTCACTGAAGCTTTCTTT. Translated: CASRGGLWVTEAFF.

This clone has a handful of counts. The V and J genes are TRBV6-5 and TRBJ2-3, with D uncertain. V was shortened by 7 bases and J by 0 bases, with 11 bases between the two germline ends. The CDR3 covers 14 residues. The germline V gene has CDR1 MNHEY and CDR2 SVGAGI. In DNA, the CDR3 is TGTGCCAGCATGATCCGCCGAAGCACAGATACGCAGTATTTT. Encoded protein: CASMIRRSTDTQYF.

The CDR3 loop reads CASSYSTTLAKNIQYF. The CDR3 DNA sequence: TGTGCCAGCAGTTACTCGACGACGCTAGCCAAAAACATTCAGTACTTC. The chain uses TRBV6-5 and TRBJ2-4; D gene ambiguous. This CDR3 spans 16 amino acids. The germline CDR1 and CDR2 sequences are MNHEY and SVGAGI. V lost 0 bases and J 0 bases, leaving 9 bases between the germline ends.

The chain has TRBV19 and TRBJ1-2; D is possibly TRBD1 (6 bases). Germline V lookup: CDR1 LNHDA, CDR2 SQIVND (reference sequence). The ends were cut back, 7 bases at V and 3 bases at J, with 24 bases in the middle. The CDR3 covers 17 residues. The CDR3 sequence is CASNPPSGTPGHYGYTF. DNA of the CDR3: TGTGCCAGTAACCCTCCTTCCGGGACACCGGGTCACTATGGCTACACCTTC.

The chain joins TRBV5-1 to TRBJ1-4; D ambiguous. The CDR3 sequence is 16 residues long. Looked up from germline, CDR1 is SGHRS and CDR2 is YFSETQ. V gave up 0 bases and J gave up 3 bases, with 12 bases separating them. The CDR3 loop is CASSLAGSGSNEKLFF. The CDR3 bases are TGCGCCAGCAGCTTGGCCGGCAGCGGGTCTAATGAAAAACTGTTTTTT.

The chain links TRBV29-1 to TRBJ1-4; TRBD1 matches at 11 bases. V lost 4 bases, J lost 8 bases, and 3 bases stayed unmatched. The CDR3 spans 13 residues. CDR1 and CDR2 from the germline V gene are SQVTM and ANQGSEA. The CDR3, as DNA: TGCAGCGTTGGGGACAGGGGGTTAGAAAAACTGTTTTTT. It translates to CSVGDRGLEKLFF.

The V call is TRBV25-1, the J call TRBJ2-5, with D perhaps assigned TRBD1 or TRBD2 (5 bases each). The CDR3 is 14 amino acids. Trimming removed 3 bases at V and 3 bases at J, with 11 bases between. CDR1 is MGHDK and CDR2 is SYGVNS in the germline V gene. CDR3 DNA sequence: TGTGCCAGCAGTGAGAGTGGGGGAAAAGAGACCCAGTACTTC. It yields the protein CASSESGGKETQYF.

In this sample, this clone turned up a few times. The chain is built from TRBV19 and TRBJ2-3; D might be TRBD1 or TRBD2, each matching 6 bases. Germline-derived CDR1 and CDR2 are LNHDA and SQIVND (reference sequence). V dropped 9 bases and J dropped 2 bases, with 15 bases sitting between them. CDR3 length: 14 residues. CDR3 region: CASSEGGNTDTQYF. In nucleotides, the CDR3 is TGTGCCAGCTCCGAGGGGGGAAACACAGATACGCAGTATTTT.

This clone showed up just once. The chain employs TRBV6-5 and TRBJ1-2; possible D gene TRBD1, 6 bases. This CDR3 contains 13 residues. CDR1 is MNHEY and CDR2 is SVGAGI in the germline V gene. V was clipped by 7 bases and J by 8 bases, with 17 bases between them. The CDR3 region is CASIPRGAGGYTF. In DNA, the CDR3 is TGTGCCAGCATCCCTCGGGGGGCTGGGGGCTACACCTTC.

The rearrangement links TRBV6-4 to TRBJ1-4; 7 bases line up with TRBD1. CDR3 length: 15 residues. Germline lookup yields CDR1 MRHNA and CDR2 SNTAGT. J lost 6 bases, V lost 3 bases, and 7 bases had no gene match. DNA for the CDR3: TGTGCCAGCAGTGAGGGGACAGCGGGGGATGAAAAACTGTTTTTT. The encoded protein is CASSEGTAGDEKLFF.

The V call is TRBV5-6, the J call TRBJ1-2; 10 nucleotides match TRBD1. Germline assignment: CDR1 SGHDT and CDR2 YYEEEE. This CDR3 spans 15 amino acids. Trimming cost V 1 base and J 3 bases; bases outside gene matches: 3. CDR3 DNA: TGTGCCAGCAGCTTGACGACAGGGGGCGACTATGGCTACACCTTC. This sequence encodes CASSLTTGGDYGYTF.

The CDR3 here is CASSQEFGLNSPLHF. CDR3 DNA sequence: TGTGCCAGCAGCCAAGAGTTCGGGCTTAATTCACCCCTCCACTTT. The V gene is TRBV14, the J gene TRBJ1-6; D is unresolved. This CDR3 spans 15 amino acids. Trimming left V 0 bases short and J 6 bases short, with 9 bases between. Germline values: CDR1 SGHDN, CDR2 FVKESK.

V usage is TRBV6-1 and J usage is TRBJ1-5; D is possibly TRBD1 (6 bases). The germline V gene encodes CDR1 MNHNS and CDR2 SASEGT. CDR3 length: 15 residues. With 6 bases removed from V and 0 bases from J, the gap between germline ends came to 12 bases. As DNA, the CDR3 is TGTGCCAGCAGCCCCGGAGGGGGTAGCAATCAGCCCCAGCATTTT. It codes for CASSPGGGSNQPQHF.

The chain joins TRBV25-1 to TRBJ2-5; D might be TRBD2 (6 bases). Trimming took off 3 bases at V and 4 bases at J, with 12 bases between the two ends. The CDR3 totals 14 residues. Looked up from germline, CDR1 is MGHDK and CDR2 is SYGVNS. CDR3 loop: CASSDWRGGETQYF. CDR3 nucleotide sequence: TGTGCCAGCAGTGATTGGAGGGGTGGAGAGACCCAGTACTTC.

The chain combines TRBV9 with TRBJ1-6, with 8 bases aligning to TRBD1. The CDR3 sequence is 15 residues long. In germline, CDR1 is SGDLS, CDR2 YYNGEE. After removal of 0 bases from V and 9 bases from J, the junction contained 5 bases not matched to a gene. The CDR3 bases are TGTGCCAGCAGCGTAGAAAGACAGGGGCTTTCACCCCTCCACTTT. Its protein is CASSVERQGLSPLHF.

The CDR3 nucleotides are TGTGCCAGCAGTTACTCGTCTCGGGGGTCCTACAATGAGCAGTTCTTC. Translating it yields CASSYSSRGSYNEQFF. This chain links TRBV6-5 with TRBJ2-1, with D possibly being TRBD2 (6 bases). Trimming cost V 0 bases and J 1 base, with 10 bases left between them. CDR3 length: 16 amino acids. CDR1 and CDR2 (germline): MNHEY, SVGAGI.

The V call is TRBV6-1, the J call TRBJ2-5, with no clear D. V gave up 2 bases and J gave up 5 bases, with 9 bases separating them. There are 13 residues in the CDR3. From germline, CDR1 is MNHNS and CDR2 SASEGT. CDR3 nucleotides: TGTGCCAGCAGTGAAACCCCCCGGGAGACCCAGTACTTC. Translated: CASSETPRETQYF.

The V gene is TRBV15, the J gene TRBJ2-7; D not certain. Germline CDR1 and CDR2: LNHNV and YYDKDF (reference sequence). The V end was cut by 3 bases, the J end by 3 bases, with 6 bases between. The CDR3 has 12 amino acids. The CDR3 spells CATSRADYEQYF. CDR3 DNA: TGTGCCACCAGCAGGGCTGACTACGAGCAGTACTTC.

This chain links TRBV19 with TRBJ1-5; weak D call: TRBD1 (6 bases). The CDR3 consists of 14 residues. Germline-derived CDR1 and CDR2 are LNHDA and SQIVND (reference sequence). Trimming took 7 bases from V and 4 from J, leaving 14 bases between them. The CDR3 DNA reads TGTGCCAGTATGAAGCGGGGGCGGAATCAGCCCCAGCATTTT. Translation: CASMKRGRNQPQHF.

The chain joins TRBV5-1 to TRBJ2-7; 11 bases fit TRBD1. V was pared by 3 bases and J by 6 bases, with 8 bases of the junction left unmatched. Per germline, CDR1 SGHRS and CDR2 YFSETQ. This CDR3 comprises 15 residues. CDR3 DNA sequence: TGCGCCAGCAGCTCAGGACAGGGGGCGGATCCCGAGCAGTACTTC. Amino acid sequence: CASSSGQGADPEQYF.